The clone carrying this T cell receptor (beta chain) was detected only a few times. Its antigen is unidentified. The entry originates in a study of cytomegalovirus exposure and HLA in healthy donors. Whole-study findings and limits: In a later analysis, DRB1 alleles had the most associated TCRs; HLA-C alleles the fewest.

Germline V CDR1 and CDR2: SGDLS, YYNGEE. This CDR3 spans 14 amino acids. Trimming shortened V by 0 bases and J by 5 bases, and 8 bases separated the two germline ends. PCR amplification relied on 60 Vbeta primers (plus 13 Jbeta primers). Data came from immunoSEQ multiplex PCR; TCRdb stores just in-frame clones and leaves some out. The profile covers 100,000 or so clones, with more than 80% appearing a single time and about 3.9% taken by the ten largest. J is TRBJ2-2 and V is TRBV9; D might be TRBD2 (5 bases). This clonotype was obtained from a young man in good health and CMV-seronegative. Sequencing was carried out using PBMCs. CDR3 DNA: TGTGCCAGCAGCGTAGATGGGGAGACCGGGGAGCTGTTTTTT. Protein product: CASSVDGETGELFF.